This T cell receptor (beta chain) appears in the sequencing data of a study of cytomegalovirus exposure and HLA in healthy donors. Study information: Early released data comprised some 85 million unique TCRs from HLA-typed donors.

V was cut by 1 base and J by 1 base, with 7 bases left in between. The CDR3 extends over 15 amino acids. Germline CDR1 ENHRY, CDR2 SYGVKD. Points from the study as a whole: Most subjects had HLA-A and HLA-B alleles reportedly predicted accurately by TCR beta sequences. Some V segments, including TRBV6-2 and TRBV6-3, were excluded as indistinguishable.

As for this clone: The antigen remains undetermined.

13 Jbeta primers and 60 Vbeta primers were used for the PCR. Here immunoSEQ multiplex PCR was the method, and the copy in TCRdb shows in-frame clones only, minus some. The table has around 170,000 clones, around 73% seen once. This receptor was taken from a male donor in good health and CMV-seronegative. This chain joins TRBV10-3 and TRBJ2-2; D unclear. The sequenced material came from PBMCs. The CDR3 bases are TGTGCCATCAGTGAGTTGACGGGGAACACCGGGGAGCTGTTTTTT. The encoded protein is CAISELTGNTGELFF.